One sample yielded the 9 T cell receptor beta chains listed below, sequenced in a study of T cells after posttransplantation cyclophosphamide. Assay used: immunoSEQ multiplex PCR; TCRdb lists only in-frame clones, some missing. The sample shows 45,000 to 65,000 clones, about 82% of them seen only once. The sequenced sample consisted of PBMCs. These receptors came from a man aged 25-45 years with a blood cancer, CMV-positive, and with a related stem cell donor.

This sequence joins TRBV6-1 and TRBJ2-7, with 8 bases matching TRBD2. The CDR3 length is 14 residues. The germline V gene encodes CDR1 MNHNS and CDR2 SASEGT. Trimming at V came to 3 bases and at J to 2 bases, leaving 3 bases not matched to a gene. CDR3 loop: CASSDRGGTYEQYF. As DNA, the CDR3 is TGTGCCAGCAGTGACCGGGGGGGAACCTACGAGCAGTACTTC.

CDR3 nucleotide sequence: TGCGCCAGCAGCCCCCGACAGGGAGTCGGTCACGAGCAGTACTTC. Amino acids: CASSPRQGVGHEQYF. V usage is TRBV4-1 and J usage is TRBJ2-7; 7 bases are shared with TRBD1. From germline, CDR1 is MGHRA and CDR2 YSYEKL. Trimming at V came to 4 bases and at J to 5 bases, leaving 11 bases not matched to a gene. The CDR3 consists of 15 residues.

The chain employs TRBV29-1 and TRBJ1-4; D remains ambiguous. Germline CDR1 is SQVTM and CDR2 is ANQGSEA. V shed 4 bases and J shed 6 bases, with 21 bases lying between them. CDR3 length: 16 residues. The CDR3 DNA reads TGCAGCGTTGCAGTGGGCTCGACCCCACTGTATGAAAAACTGTTTTTT. As protein: CSVAVGSTPLYEKLFF.

This clone was detected only a few times. The chain carries TRBV13 and TRBJ1-2; D might be TRBD1 (6 bases). There are 14 residues in the CDR3. CDR1 is PRHDT, CDR2 FYEKMQ, per germline (reference sequence). V was clipped by 4 bases and J by 1 base, with 10 bases between them. CDR3 DNA sequence: TGTGCCAGCAGCTACGGCAGGGGTAACTATGGCTACACCTTC. Residues: CASSYGRGNYGYTF.

The chain couples TRBV27 to TRBJ2-7, with 10 bases matching TRBD1. J lost 4 bases, V lost 3 bases, and 12 bases had no gene match. CDR1 is MNHEY, CDR2 SMNVEV, per germline (reference sequence). This CDR3 has 17 amino acids. The chain's CDR3 is CASSFDPGGTGAYEQYF. CDR3 DNA: TGTGCCAGCAGTTTCGATCCCGGGGGGACAGGGGCGTACGAGCAGTACTTC.

The chain couples TRBV7-2 to TRBJ2-3; TRBD2 matches 15 bases. The CDR3 has 19 residues. From germline, CDR1 is SGHTA and CDR2 FQGNSA. V gave up 2 bases and J gave up 4 bases; unmatched junction bases: 10. CDR3 in amino acids: CASSLTGLAGGWGADTQYF. The CDR3 DNA follows: TGTGCCAGCAGCTTAACGGGACTAGCGGGAGGTTGGGGGGCAGATACGCAGTATTTT.

The V gene is TRBV7-2, the J gene TRBJ2-6, with a possible D match to TRBD1 (6 bases). CDR3 length: 15 amino acids. The germline CDR1 and CDR2 sequences are SGHTA and FQGNSA. The V end was cut by 3 bases, the J end by 2 bases, with 8 bases between. The DNA for the CDR3 is TGTGCCAGCAGCTTTGGGGGCCCTGGGGCCAACGTCCTGACTTTC. It encodes CASSFGGPGANVLTF.

The chain employs TRBV19 and TRBJ2-1; a weak D match, TRBD2 (5 bases). This CDR3 contains 18 residues. Trimming pared 3 bases from V and 3 bases from J, leaving 21 bases between. Germline CDR1 LNHDA, CDR2 SQIVND (reference sequence). The CDR3 loop is CASSIFGSLGGYYNEQFF. In DNA, the CDR3 is TGTGCCAGTAGTATTTTCGGCTCACTAGGCGGCTACTACAATGAGCAGTTCTTC. Combining the CDR3 with reference TRBV19 and TRBJ2-1 gives the whole variable domain DGGITQSPKYLFRKEGQNVTLSCEQNLNHDAMYWYRQDPGQGLRLIYYSQIVNDFQKGDIAEGYSVSREKKESFPLTVTSAQKNPTAFYLCASSIFGSLGGYYNEQFFGPGTRLTVL.

With regard to this clone: The junction departs from germline at one end; a sequencing error may be responsible. The J gene is TRBJ2-1, the V gene TRBV6-1; 8 bases match TRBD2. The CDR3 has 15 amino acids. The germline gives CDR1 MNHNS, CDR2 SASEGT. The CDR3 region is CASSVHGLAIDEQFF. The CDR3 DNA follows: TGTGCCAGTAGTGTTCACGGACTAGCCATCGATGAGCAGTTCTTC.